A selection of T cell receptor beta chains follows, all from one sample in a study of T-cell memory formation after mild COVID-19. TCRdb called the 5' RACE reads again in MiXCR, with one record for every CDR3 protein. Of roughly 130,000 distinct CDR3 sequences in the sample, about 17% were seen once. The sequencing input was PBMCs or a T cell subset sorted from them (not recorded which). Source of these receptors: a man younger than 35 who had mild COVID-19 (a few samples of this study predate the infection). Cell type and time point are not known. CDR3s include the opening cysteine and the closing phenylalanine or tryptophan. D genes are given only for firm matches. Expanded clones get a size class; other rows say once, few or many, or leave the size out.

>medium-sized|TRBV7-2|TRBJ2-3|TRBD1
TGTGCCAGCAGCCCGGACAGGAACACAGATACGCAGTATTTT
CASSPDRNTDTQYF
>-|TRBV7-9|TRBJ2-3|TRBD2
TGTGCCAGCAGCCAAATAGCGGGGGGGCGCACAGATACGCAGTATTTT
CASSQIAGGRTDTQYF
>many|TRBV20-1|TRBJ1-1|-
TGCAGTGCTAGAGGCGGCAGGGGGAACACTGAAGCTTTCTTT
CSARGGRGNTEAFF
>-|TRBV9|TRBJ2-7|-
TGTGCCAGCAGCGTAGCTTTGGGCGAGCAGTACTTC
CASSVALGEQYF
>-|TRBV6-5|TRBJ1-2|-
TGTGCCAGCAGTTACACGACTGGCGGAGTCTATGGCTACACCTTC
CASSYTTGGVYGYTF
>many|TRBV5-1|TRBJ2-4|-
TGCGCCAGCAGCGCAGGGGAGAACATTCAGTACTTC
CASSAGENIQYF
>once|TRBV5-1|TRBJ2-3|-
TGCGCCAGCAGCCCGGAGGGCCGCGGAGGCACAGATACGCAGTATTTT
CASSPEGRGGTDTQYF
>-|TRBV28|TRBJ1-4|TRBD1
TGTGCCAGCGACCACAGGGGCGGGGGTGAAAAACTGTTTTTT
CASDHRGGGEKLFF
>-|TRBV24-1|TRBJ2-3|-
TGTGCCACCATGGACTACACAGATACGCAGTATTTT
CATMDYTDTQYF
>-|TRBV7-6|TRBJ1-1|-
TGTGCCAGCAGCTTTTCAGGGCTCACTGAAGCTTTCTTT
CASSFSGLTEAFF
>-|TRBV6-5|TRBJ2-1|TRBD1
TGTGCCAGCAGTTACACATGGAGCAGGGGGCGACCCATTGAGCAGTTCTTC
CASSYTWSRGRPIEQFF
>few|TRBV29-1|TRBJ1-5|-
TGCAGCGTTGGCGGGGGATTGGGTCAGCCCCAGCATTTT
CSVGGGLGQPQHF
>many|TRBV11-2|TRBJ1-1|-
TGTGCCAGCGGCATTCAGGAGGCTTTAGGGGCTTTCTTT
CASGIQEALGAFF
>many|TRBV20-1|TRBJ1-2|-
TGCAGTGCTAGAGAGAACCGTTATGGCTACACCTTC
CSARENRYGYTF
>-|TRBV6-6|TRBJ1-6|-
TGTGCCAGCAGTTCAGGGGCAAATTCACCCCTCCACTTT
CASSSGANSPLHF
>few|TRBV4-1|TRBJ2-1|-
TGCGCCAGCAGCCAAGTATGGGTAACAGCTCAGTTCTTC
CASSQVWVTAQFF
>-|TRBV18|TRBJ2-5|-
TGTGCCAGCTCACCGGGGGTAGGAGAGACCCAGTACTTC
CASSPGVGETQYF
>-|TRBV7-8|TRBJ2-2|-
TGTGCCAGCAGAAATTCGGGGGGACAGGTGACCGGGGAGCTGTTTTTT
CASRNSGGQVTGELFF
>-|TRBV4-3|TRBJ1-1|-
TGCGCCAGCAGCCAAGATGGTCAGGGCGGTCTGAGCACTGAAGCTTTCTTT
CASSQDGQGGLSTEAFF
>-|TRBV12-3/TRBV12-4|TRBJ2-7|-
TGTGCCAGCAGTTTGGCGGGGCCGACCTACGAGCAGTACTTC
CASSLAGPTYEQYF
>-|TRBV7-2|TRBJ2-7|-
TGTGCCAGCAGCTCCCGACAGGAGGGCTACGAGCAGTACTTC
CASSSRQEGYEQYF
>few|TRBV20-1|TRBJ1-1|TRBD1
TGCAGTGCTACACCTTATAACAGGGGGAACACTGAAGCTTTCTTT
CSATPYNRGNTEAFF
>many|TRBV11-2|TRBJ2-5|-
TGTGCCAGCAGCTTAGCCCCCCAGTGGTTAGGGGAGACCCAGTACTTC
CASSLAPQWLGETQYF
>-|TRBV6-6|TRBJ1-4|-
TGTGCCAGCGGCGTGTCAGCAGAAAAACTGTTTTTT
CASGVSAEKLFF
>many|TRBV5-1|TRBJ2-1|TRBD1
TGCGCCAGCAGCTTGGAGGAGGCAGGGGGTGGTGAGCAGTTCTTC
CASSLEEAGGGEQFF